This TCR beta chain was documented in a study of PD-1 blockade in classical Hodgkin lymphoma. Sequencing was performed with immunoSEQ multiplex PCR; in TCRdb, only in-frame clones are kept and a portion is missing. The data contain 89,000 or so clones, around 90% of them singletons. The V end was cut by 0 bases, the J end by 0 bases, with 10 bases between. Germline V lookup: CDR1 SEHNR, CDR2 FQNEAQ (reference sequence). This CDR3 region has 16 residues. Every patient was affected by relapse after autologous stem cell transplantation, while exposure to brentuximab vedotin was not uniform. Best outcomes ranged across complete response, partial response and progressive disease. The study's findings and limits: With CD4+ cells, TCR diversity rose significantly by C4D1, but not with CD8+ cells.

A word on this clone: Its antigen is unknown.

The sequences come from peripheral blood mononuclear cells (PBMCs), collected before the second cycle of nivolumab. The receptor comes from a human donor with classical Hodgkin lymphoma. The chain carries TRBV7-9 and TRBJ2-3; D not certain. In DNA form, the CDR3 reads TGTGCCAGCAGCTTAGCGCTGGCGAGGAGCACAGATACGCAGTATTTT. It yields the protein CASSLALARSTDTQYF.